A selection of T cell receptor beta chains follows, all from one sample in a study of T cells in Graves' hyperthyroidism and ophthalmopathy. TCRdb re-called the multiplex PCR reads with MiXCR, one entry per CDR3 protein. The repertoire holds hundreds of thousands of distinct CDR3 sequences, around 15% seen once, with approximately 10% in the top ten. The specimen was blood. These receptors all come from a woman aged 18-29 years with Graves' hyperthyroidism. The conserved cysteine and the conserved F or W are not part of the CDR3 here. Each record gives: clone size, J gene, V gene, CDR3 protein. The listing skips clone size in some rows; elsewhere it reads once, few, many or a size class.

clone size: many
J gene: TRBJ2-7
V gene: TRBV28
CDR3 protein: ASSLVSRDDTEQY

clone size: NA
J gene: TRBJ1-1
V gene: TRBV20-1
CDR3 protein: SARESVGLGGPSTEAF

clone size: few
J gene: TRBJ2-5
V gene: TRBV6-5
CDR3 protein: ASSYSIWEETQY

clone size: many
J gene: TRBJ2-1
V gene: TRBV5-1
CDR3 protein: ASHLRIPDPNEQF

clone size: many
J gene: TRBJ1-1
V gene: TRBV7-6
CDR3 protein: ASRAVGTHNTEAF

clone size: NA
J gene: TRBJ2-1
V gene: TRBV3-1
CDR3 protein: ASSQDPLTSGSSYNEQF

clone size: few
J gene: TRBJ2-7
V gene: TRBV28
CDR3 protein: ASLSFPYEQY

clone size: few
J gene: TRBJ2-7
V gene: TRBV4-3
CDR3 protein: ASSRLWTGPYEQY

clone size: NA
J gene: TRBJ2-7
V gene: TRBV11-1
CDR3 protein: ASSLALGPTPGNPYEQY

clone size: NA
J gene: TRBJ1-5
V gene: TRBV4-1
CDR3 protein: ASSHPGAGPQH

clone size: many
J gene: TRBJ2-7
V gene: TRBV2
CDR3 protein: ASSEVTSGAYEQY

clone size: NA
J gene: TRBJ1-4
V gene: TRBV7-9
CDR3 protein: ASSYGQGEKLF

clone size: NA
J gene: TRBJ2-3
V gene: TRBV4-2
CDR3 protein: ASSLGTSGGDTQY

clone size: many
J gene: TRBJ1-5
V gene: TRBV6-1
CDR3 protein: ASWGGGALSSNQPQH

clone size: NA
J gene: TRBJ2-1
V gene: TRBV9
CDR3 protein: ASSVGGGRDEQF

clone size: many
J gene: TRBJ2-2
V gene: TRBV2
CDR3 protein: ASKVLAGDGGELF

clone size: few
J gene: TRBJ2-7
V gene: TRBV29-1
CDR3 protein: SVEGTRYEQY

clone size: few
J gene: TRBJ2-5
V gene: TRBV3-1
CDR3 protein: ASSQKREYETQY

clone size: many
J gene: TRBJ2-7
V gene: TRBV28
CDR3 protein: ASSPDSTEQY

clone size: many
J gene: TRBJ2-3
V gene: TRBV6-6
CDR3 protein: ASSYAPGGSEDTQY

clone size: many
J gene: TRBJ2-1
V gene: TRBV11-2
CDR3 protein: ASSLFLSEHEQF

clone size: NA
J gene: TRBJ2-2
V gene: TRBV2
CDR3 protein: ASSELVAGGSLGGELF

clone size: NA
J gene: TRBJ2-1
V gene: TRBV27
CDR3 protein: ASRGDRGGNEQF

clone size: few
J gene: TRBJ2-7
V gene: TRBV29-1
CDR3 protein: SVGSAGYNEQY

clone size: few
J gene: TRBJ2-1
V gene: TRBV6-2/TRBV6-3
CDR3 protein: ASSTQDRGTPLYNEQF

clone size: many
J gene: TRBJ2-7
V gene: TRBV6-1
CDR3 protein: ASRDALAYEQY

clone size: NA
J gene: TRBJ2-7
V gene: TRBV3-1
CDR3 protein: ASSQVIGPYEQY

clone size: few
J gene: TRBJ2-1
V gene: TRBV4-2
CDR3 protein: ASSQGGIAGGRYNEQF

clone size: NA
J gene: TRBJ2-7
V gene: TRBV27
CDR3 protein: ASSFWSGSLYEQY

clone size: few
J gene: TRBJ2-3
V gene: TRBV6-1
CDR3 protein: ASRGGILTDTQY

clone size: NA
J gene: TRBJ2-1
V gene: TRBV19
CDR3 protein: ASISYNEQF

clone size: NA
J gene: TRBJ2-3
V gene: TRBV4-3
CDR3 protein: ASSHKPGLAGDTQY

clone size: NA
J gene: TRBJ1-1
V gene: TRBV2
CDR3 protein: ASGPGGPTEAF

clone size: many
J gene: TRBJ2-2
V gene: TRBV28
CDR3 protein: ASSFRTNTGELF

clone size: few
J gene: TRBJ1-1
V gene: TRBV29-1
CDR3 protein: SVWGDNTEAF

clone size: few
J gene: TRBJ2-2
V gene: TRBV19
CDR3 protein: ASSAVLREGNTGELF

clone size: many
J gene: TRBJ2-7
V gene: TRBV12-3/TRBV12-4
CDR3 protein: ASSSPEQGRYEQY

clone size: many
J gene: TRBJ2-1
V gene: TRBV13
CDR3 protein: ASSPSGAPGEQF

clone size: few
J gene: TRBJ1-1
V gene: TRBV18
CDR3 protein: ASSPPMESEVF

clone size: NA
J gene: TRBJ2-5
V gene: TRBV5-1
CDR3 protein: ASSLGGSGIQETQY

clone size: few
J gene: TRBJ1-1
V gene: TRBV6-1
CDR3 protein: ATSLTGIKALKGAF

clone size: few
J gene: TRBJ2-7
V gene: TRBV25-1
CDR3 protein: ASSEAVRGNYEQY

clone size: NA
J gene: TRBJ2-1
V gene: TRBV13
CDR3 protein: ASSFILAGVSEQF

clone size: many
J gene: TRBJ1-2
V gene: TRBV30
CDR3 protein: AWSTGTGFHGYT

clone size: few
J gene: TRBJ1-5
V gene: TRBV2
CDR3 protein: ASSEALGSQPQH

clone size: many
J gene: TRBJ2-3
V gene: TRBV12-3/TRBV12-4
CDR3 protein: ASRSRADTQY

clone size: NA
J gene: TRBJ1-3
V gene: TRBV4-3
CDR3 protein: ASGAGDTGNTIY

clone size: many
J gene: TRBJ2-1
V gene: TRBV5-1
CDR3 protein: ASSLGQTYNEQF

clone size: few
J gene: TRBJ2-7
V gene: TRBV20-1
CDR3 protein: SARPGLAGVMGEQY

clone size: few
J gene: TRBJ2-2
V gene: TRBV27
CDR3 protein: ASSFWGQGIGDTGELF

clone size: NA
J gene: TRBJ2-1
V gene: TRBV30
CDR3 protein: AWTPSSYNEQF

clone size: few
J gene: TRBJ2-3
V gene: TRBV7-9
CDR3 protein: ASSSGQGPDTQY

clone size: many
J gene: TRBJ2-5
V gene: TRBV7-9
CDR3 protein: ASSLFVVRGFYQETQY

clone size: many
J gene: TRBJ2-5
V gene: TRBV4-1
CDR3 protein: ASSLATRAETQY